This T cell receptor beta chain was documented in a study of blood T cell repertoires in COVID-19 (dated by TCRdb to between 2020 and 2021). Study-level background: Collaborator samples came from the United States, Italy and Spain and covered acute and convalescent phases of COVID-19. The prospective study material was composed of cDNA or gDNA derived from T cells, B-cell-depleted T cells, or PBMCs. Sample metadata almost always included a de-identified subject ID, COVID-19 status, age in years and sex. The repertoires were released in a freely available public database intended as a resource for research on the immune response to SARS-CoV-2. Deeply sampled blood TCRbeta repertoires from subjects exposed to, actively infected with, or recovered from COVID-19 were included in the dataset. Samples came from the ongoing ImmuneRACE study (first 160 participants) plus 1,254 subjects from 6 global collaborators. Where available, HLA class I and class II types were obtained from metadata supplied by the sample provider rather than from assay-based typing. Overall study results and their limits: How much clinical and demographic metadata was included differed by source and by participant, and the metadata was provided uncurated.

Another Seattle source contributed samples from volunteer blood donors who had recovered from COVID-19. Collaborating institutions collected whole blood in K2EDTA tubes following their own protocols. For TCRbeta analysis, collaborators shipped samples as frozen whole blood, isolated PBMCs, or DNA extracted from either of those sample types. Comments on this clone: The antigen this receptor binds is unknown. No much larger clone is present one base from it, and per-base qualities are unavailable.

The CDR3 holds 13 amino acids from the cysteine to the phenylalanine. The only DNA kept is the CDR3, 39 bases in frame from the first base. Via the germline V gene, CDR1 is MRHNA and CDR2 SNTAGT. Relative to germline, V is 4 bases shorter and J is 4 bases shorter, with 10 bases between their ends. The immunoSEQ Assay, a bias-controlled multiplex PCR, was used to amplify TCRbeta CDR3 regions from genomic DNA. Concerning the study's data processing: The number of nucleated cells in each sample was estimated by amplification of reference gene primers within the assay. To quantify the absolute abundance of each unique TCRbeta CDR3 rearrangement, sequence reads were collapsed and filtered. For each sample, productive Simpson clonality was calculated as the square root of Simpson's diversity index over productive rearrangements. TCRdb stores this immuneACCESS table with in-frame sequences only. Part of the clones is absent; in the studies checked, under half of the shortfall reflects unresolved V genes, and no reason is known for the rest. The DNA was the basis for D and trimming; V, J and clone size are from that table. The sample profile shows approximately 160,000 clones; 84% of them were found once. Around 7.6% of the sample is in the top ten clones.

The V gene is TRBV6-4 and the J gene is TRBJ2-5; the D gene is unclear. Sequenced input: peripheral blood. The clonotype comes from a middle-aged man who had recovered from COVID-19. The bases read TGTGCCAGCAGTGGGAGCGATGGAGAGACCCAGTACTTC. The resulting protein is CASSGSDGETQYF.